One and the same sample provided the 24 T cell receptor beta chains below, sequenced in a study of cytomegalovirus exposure and HLA in healthy donors. Amplification used 60 Vbeta primers and 13 Jbeta primers. This table comes from immunoSEQ multiplex PCR, and its TCRdb copy is limited to in-frame clones, with some not included. Its table records roughly 120,000 clones. Input material: PBMCs. These receptors were collected from a young man in good health and CMV-seronegative.

V and J are TRBV5-1 and TRBJ1-2; TRBD1 might be the D (5 bases). This CDR3 comprises 15 residues. Germline CDR1 is SGHRS and CDR2 is YFSETQ. Trimming took off 2 bases at V and 1 base at J, with 12 bases between the two ends. For the CDR3, the DNA is TGCGCCAGCAGCTTATCACAGGAGCTTAACTATGGCTACACCTTC. Encoded protein: CASSLSQELNYGYTF. The variable domain in full, with the rest retrieved from reference TRBV5-1 and TRBJ1-2, is KAGVTQTPRYLIKTRGQQVTLSCSPISGHRSVSWYQQTPGQGLQFLFEYFSETQRNKGNFPGRFSGRQFSNSRSEMNVSTLELGDSALYLCASSLSQELNYGYTFGSGTRLTVV.

The chain uses TRBV5-1 and TRBJ2-7; 11 bases line up with TRBD2. The CDR3 runs to 15 residues. From germline, CDR1 is SGHRS and CDR2 YFSETQ. V was pared by 3 bases and J by 2 bases, with 4 bases of the junction left unmatched. DNA for the CDR3: TGCGCCAGCAGCTCTTTAGCGGGGGGGCCCTACGAGCAGTACTTC. Its translation is CASSSLAGGPYEQYF.

The chain joins TRBV11-2 to TRBJ1-2, with D possibly matching TRBD1 (5 bases). CDR1 and CDR2 from the germline V gene are SGHAT and FQNNGV. The CDR3 contains 14 residues. V dropped 5 bases and J dropped 4 bases, with 14 bases sitting between them. The CDR3 loop reads CASSPKGFVYGYTF. The CDR3 bases are TGTGCCAGCAGCCCGAAGGGGTTCGTCTATGGCTACACCTTC.

The V and J genes are TRBV18 and TRBJ2-7; TRBD2 matches 7 bases. The germline V gene has CDR1 KGHSH and CDR2 LQKENI. The CDR3 has 14 amino acids. V dropped 6 bases and J dropped 2; count of bases not matched to a gene: 7. CDR3 bases: TGTGCCAGCTCTCGGAGCGGGAACACCTACGAGCAGTACTTC. It specifies CASSRSGNTYEQYF.

The chain joins TRBV27 to TRBJ2-1, with 9 bases fitting TRBD1. The CDR3 has 15 residues. Germline V gene sequence: CDR1 MNHEY, CDR2 SMNVEV (reference sequence). V lost 7 bases and J lost 8; bases outside the gene matches: 12. CDR3 in amino acids: CASKKADRGSDEQFF. CDR3 DNA: TGTGCCAGCAAGAAGGCGGACAGGGGAAGCGATGAGCAGTTCTTC.

The V gene is TRBV11-2, the J gene TRBJ2-7; 11 positions match TRBD1. CDR1 is SGHAT, CDR2 FQNNGV, per germline. V was clipped by 5 bases and J by 4 bases; unmatched bases: 4. The CDR3 consists of 14 residues. This chain's CDR3 is CASSKGTGGYEQYF. As DNA, the CDR3 is TGTGCCAGCAGCAAAGGGACAGGGGGGTACGAGCAGTACTTC.

The rearrangement uses TRBV7-2 and TRBJ2-7, with D possibly TRBD2 on 5 matching bases. V was trimmed by 5 bases and J by 6 bases, leaving 14 bases between them. Per germline, CDR1 SGHTA and CDR2 FQGNSA. This CDR3 spans 13 amino acids. The CDR3 sequence: CASSPRSRAEQYF. For the CDR3, the DNA is TGTGCCAGCAGCCCCCGCTCGAGGGCCGAGCAGTACTTC.

The J gene is TRBJ2-5, the V gene TRBV2; D call uncertain. This CDR3 has 13 residues. The V end was cut by 5 bases, the J end by 2 bases, with 9 bases between. Germline values: CDR1 SNHLY, CDR2 FYNNEI. CDR3 in DNA: TGTGCCAGCAGTCCCGAGGCGCAAGAGACCCAGTACTTC. It yields the protein CASSPEAQETQYF.

This chain uses TRBV14 with TRBJ2-6, with D perhaps TRBD1 (5 bases). Germline CDR1 is SGHDN and CDR2 is FVKESK. Trimming pared 1 base from V and 8 bases from J, leaving 9 bases between. The CDR3 loop spans 14 amino acids. The CDR3 is CASSQVDRPNVLTF. In nucleotides, the CDR3 is TGTGCCAGCAGCCAAGTAGACAGACCCAACGTCCTGACTTTC. Variable domain in full (rest from reference TRBV14 and TRBJ2-6): EAGVTQFPSHSVIEKGQTVTLRCDPISGHDNLYWYRRVMGKEIKFLLHFVKESKQDESGMPNNRFLAERTGGTYSTLKVQPAELEDSGVYFCASSQVDRPNVLTFGAGSRLTVL.

Concerning this clone: Other DNA sequences within the sample encode an identical CDR3. The CDR3 nucleotides are TGTGCCAGCTCCTCTCGCGGTTTCCAAGAGACCCAGTACTTC. Residues: CASSSRGFQETQYF. The chain employs TRBV13 and TRBJ2-5, with D hard to call. From germline, CDR1 is PRHDT and CDR2 FYEKMQ (reference sequence). The V end was cut by 8 bases, the J end by 1 base, with 14 bases between. The CDR3 runs 14 residues.

This chain joins TRBV28 and TRBJ1-1, with D perhaps matching TRBD1 (5 bases). The V gene lost 1 base and the J gene lost 7 bases, with 19 bases spanning the gap. The CDR3 spans 16 residues. Germline loops: CDR1 MDHEN, CDR2 SYDVKM. The CDR3: CASSLLTFDSRSEAFF. CDR3 DNA sequence: TGTGCCAGCAGTTTATTAACCTTTGACAGTCGTAGTGAAGCTTTCTTT.

This chain joins TRBV5-1 and TRBJ1-1; possibly TRBD1 for D (6 bases). The CDR3 spans 14 residues. Germline CDR1 is SGHRS and CDR2 is YFSETQ. The V gene lost 7 bases and the J gene lost 1 base, with 14 bases spanning the gap. The CDR3 spells CASFRDIKNTEAFF. DNA of the CDR3: TGCGCCAGCTTCAGGGACATCAAGAACACTGAAGCTTTCTTT. Full variable domain (rest looked up from reference TRBV5-1 and TRBJ1-1): KAGVTQTPRYLIKTRGQQVTLSCSPISGHRSVSWYQQTPGQGLQFLFEYFSETQRNKGNFPGRFSGRQFSNSRSEMNVSTLELGDSALYLCASFRDIKNTEAFFGQGTRLTVV.

The genes are TRBV7-9 and TRBJ1-1; tentative D call: TRBD1 (5 bases). The V gene lost 1 base and the J gene lost 0 bases, with 6 bases spanning the gap. Germline loops: CDR1 SEHNR, CDR2 FQNEAQ (reference sequence). The CDR3 consists of 14 residues. CDR3 in DNA: TGTGCCAGCAGCTTAGGGGGCCTGAACACTGAAGCTTTCTTT. It is translated as CASSLGGLNTEAFF. The full variable domain, with the rest looked up from reference TRBV7-9 and TRBJ1-1, is DTGVSQNPRHKITKRGQNVTFRCDPISEHNRLYWYRQTLGQGPEFLTYFQNEAQLEKSRLLSDRFSAERPKGSFSTLEIQRTEQGDSAMYLCASSLGGLNTEAFFGQGTRLTVV.

The V gene is TRBV5-1, the J gene TRBJ2-7, with D unclear. The CDR3 sequence is 15 residues long. Trimming took 0 bases from V and 1 from J, leaving 11 bases between them. CDR1 is SGHRS and CDR2 is YFSETQ in the germline V gene. The CDR3 DNA reads TGCGCCAGCAGCTTGGGATCCGCCAGATCCTACGAGCAGTACTTC. This gives the protein CASSLGSARSYEQYF.

The chain links TRBV4-1 to TRBJ1-1; D gene unclear. Germline values: CDR1 MGHRA, CDR2 YSYEKL. Trimming pared 4 bases from V and 4 bases from J, leaving 13 bases between. The CDR3 is 14 residues long. The CDR3 nucleotides are TGCGCCAGCAGCCTGCGAGGGCTGGGCACTGAAGCTTTCTTT. Translated: CASSLRGLGTEAFF.

The CDR3 DNA is TGTGCCAGCAGCCCCTCGACGGCGGATACCGGGGAGCTGTTTTTT. The encoded protein is CASSPSTADTGELFF. The V gene is TRBV7-9, the J gene TRBJ2-2; no clear D. This CDR3 has 15 amino acids. The germline V and J ends were trimmed by 5 bases and 5 bases, with 15 bases remaining between them. CDR1 is SEHNR and CDR2 is FQNEAQ in the germline V gene (reference sequence).

The V and J genes are TRBV7-2 and TRBJ2-3; no clear D. Germline V lookup: CDR1 SGHTA, CDR2 FQGNSA. The CDR3 covers 15 residues. V lost 3 bases to trimming and J lost 3 bases, with 13 bases between them. CDR3 in amino acids: CASSFPLTGTDTQYF. In nucleotides, the CDR3 is TGTGCCAGCAGCTTTCCCTTAACCGGGACAGATACGCAGTATTTT.

The rearrangement joins TRBV5-1 to TRBJ1-6, with D maybe TRBD1 (6 bases). Trimming removed 4 bases from V and 3 bases from J, with 11 bases in between. The CDR3 has 15 amino acids. Germline-derived CDR1 and CDR2 are SGHRS and YFSETQ. The CDR3 is CASSVGQRYNSPLHF. The CDR3 DNA sequence: TGCGCCAGCAGCGTAGGACAGCGCTATAATTCACCCCTCCACTTT.

This chain links TRBV5-4 with TRBJ2-4; 7 nucleotides match TRBD1. The CDR3 loop spans 15 amino acids. Germline CDR1 SGHNT, CDR2 YYREEE (reference sequence). The V gene end was trimmed by 2 bases and the J gene end by 4 bases; junction bases not matched to a gene: 6. The CDR3 DNA is TGTGCCAGCAGCTTTGGACAGGACACTAAAAACATTCAGTACTTC. Translating it yields CASSFGQDTKNIQYF.

V usage is TRBV15 and J usage is TRBJ1-2; TRBD1 matches 9 bases. Unmatched junction bases numbered 7, after V lost 5 bases and J lost 0 bases. CDR1 and CDR2 from the germline V gene are LNHNV and YYDKDF (reference sequence). The CDR3 spans 16 residues. CDR3 region: CATSGGQGRPNYGYTF. In DNA form, the CDR3 reads TGTGCCACCAGCGGAGGACAGGGGCGCCCTAACTATGGCTACACCTTC.

The chain recombines TRBV5-1 with TRBJ2-7, with TRBD1 identical over 7 bases. There are 13 residues in the CDR3. Germline CDR1 is SGHRS and CDR2 is YFSETQ. The trim removed 4 bases at V and 5 bases at J, leaving 6 bases unmatched. The CDR3 sequence is CASSRDRGDEQYF. The CDR3 DNA reads as TGCGCCAGCAGCCGGGACAGAGGCGACGAGCAGTACTTC.

The chain combines TRBV4-2 with TRBJ1-5, with a tentative D call TRBD1 (5 bases). Between the trimmed V and J ends, which lost 4 bases and 3 bases, there was a span of 13 bases. The CDR3 is 15 residues long. The germline V gene has CDR1 LGHNA and CDR2 YNFKEQ. The CDR3 DNA reads as TGTGCCAGCAGCCCTATGGCAGGGCTCAATCAGCCCCAGCATTTT. Its translation is CASSPMAGLNQPQHF.

The chain carries TRBV6-5 and TRBJ2-7; TRBD2 might be the D (5 bases). Trimming took 2 bases from V and 6 from J, leaving 11 bases between them. Per the germline V gene, CDR1 is MNHEY and CDR2 is SVGAGI. The CDR3 consists of 13 residues. CDR3 DNA sequence: TGTGCCAGCAGTTACCGGGCGGGTTTCGAGCAGTACTTC. It codes for CASSYRAGFEQYF.

The chain combines TRBV4-1 with TRBJ1-1; 7 bases map to TRBD1. The V gene end was trimmed by 2 bases and the J gene end by 7 bases; junction bases not matched to a gene: 13. CDR1 MGHRA and CDR2 YSYEKL come from the germline V gene. This CDR3 is 16 amino acids long. The CDR3 spells CASSQPPGGGLDEAFF. The CDR3 nucleotides read TGCGCCAGCAGCCAACCCCCCGGAGGGGGCTTGGATGAAGCTTTCTTT.